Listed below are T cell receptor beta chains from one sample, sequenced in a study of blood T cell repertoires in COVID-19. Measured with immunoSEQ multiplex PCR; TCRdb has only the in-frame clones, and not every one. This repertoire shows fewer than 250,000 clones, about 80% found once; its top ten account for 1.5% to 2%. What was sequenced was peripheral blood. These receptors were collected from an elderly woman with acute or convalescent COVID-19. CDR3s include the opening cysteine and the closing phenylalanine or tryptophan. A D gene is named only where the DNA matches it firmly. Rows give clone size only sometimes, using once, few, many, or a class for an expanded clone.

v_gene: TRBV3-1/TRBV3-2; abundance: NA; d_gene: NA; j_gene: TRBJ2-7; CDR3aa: CASSPRGTGGYYEQYF; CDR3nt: TGTGCCAGCAGCCCCCGGGGTACCGGTGGCTACTACGAGCAGTACTTC
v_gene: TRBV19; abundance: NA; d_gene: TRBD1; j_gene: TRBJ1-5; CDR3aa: CASSGGQGALNQPQHF; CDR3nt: TGTGCCAGTAGCGGGGGACAGGGGGCATTGAATCAGCCCCAGCATTTT
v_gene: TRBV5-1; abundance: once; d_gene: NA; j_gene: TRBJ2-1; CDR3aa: CASRPGSGSYNEQFF; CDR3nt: TGCGCCAGCAGGCCAGGGTCAGGCTCCTACAATGAGCAGTTCTTC
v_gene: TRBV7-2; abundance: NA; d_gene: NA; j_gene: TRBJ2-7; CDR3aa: CASSLAGLTGEQYF; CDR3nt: TGTGCCAGCAGCTTAGCGGGACTTACTGGCGAGCAGTACTTC
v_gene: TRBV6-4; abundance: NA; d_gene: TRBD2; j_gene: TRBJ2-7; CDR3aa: CASRVPGLADSSYEQYF; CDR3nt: TGTGCCAGCAGGGTTCCGGGACTAGCGGATAGCTCCTACGAGCAGTACTTC
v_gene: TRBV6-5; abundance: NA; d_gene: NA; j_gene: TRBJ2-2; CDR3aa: CASSYTTNTPRGLFF; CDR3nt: TGTGCCAGCAGTTACACGACCAACACCCCTCGGGGGCTGTTTTTT
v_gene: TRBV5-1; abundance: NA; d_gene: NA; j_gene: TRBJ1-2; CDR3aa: CASSIGQLSLDYGYTF; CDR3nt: TGCGCCAGCAGCATTGGACAGCTCTCGCTGGACTATGGCTACACCTTC
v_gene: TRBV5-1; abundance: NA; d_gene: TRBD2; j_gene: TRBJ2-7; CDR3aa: CASSLVSSGGSYEQYF; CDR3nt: TGCGCCAGCAGCTTGGTTTCTAGCGGGGGCTCCTACGAGCAGTACTTC
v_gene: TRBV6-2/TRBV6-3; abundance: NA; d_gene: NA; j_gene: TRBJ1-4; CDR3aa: CASSPAGEKLFF; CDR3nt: TGTGCCAGCAGCCCCGCCGGTGAAAAACTGTTTTTT
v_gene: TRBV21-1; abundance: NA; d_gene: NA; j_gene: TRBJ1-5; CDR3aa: CASSSQNQPQHF; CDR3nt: TGTGCCAGCAGCTCCCAAAATCAGCCCCAGCATTTT
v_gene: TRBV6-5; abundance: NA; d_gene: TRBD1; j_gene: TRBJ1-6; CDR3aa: CASRDRDNSPLHF; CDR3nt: TGTGCCAGCAGGGACAGGGATAATTCACCCCTCCACTTT
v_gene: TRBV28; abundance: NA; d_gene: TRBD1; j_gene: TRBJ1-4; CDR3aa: CASSLPRGHYEKLFF; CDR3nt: TGTGCCAGCAGTTTACCCAGGGGGCATTATGAAAAACTGTTTTTT
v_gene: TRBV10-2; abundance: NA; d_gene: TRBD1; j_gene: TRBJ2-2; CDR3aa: CASTRTGGEADTGELFF; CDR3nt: TGCGCCAGCACCAGGACAGGGGGAGAGGCGGACACCGGGGAGCTGTTTTTT
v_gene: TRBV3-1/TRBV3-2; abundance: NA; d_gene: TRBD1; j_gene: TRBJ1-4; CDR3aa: CASSNRYRGATNEKLFF; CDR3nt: TGTGCCAGCAGCAATAGGTACAGGGGGGCAACTAATGAAAAACTGTTTTTT
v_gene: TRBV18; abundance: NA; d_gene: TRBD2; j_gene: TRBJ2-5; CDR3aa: CASSPPSGGARETQYF; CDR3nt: TGTGCCAGCTCACCACCCAGCGGGGGGGCCAGGGAGACCCAGTACTTC
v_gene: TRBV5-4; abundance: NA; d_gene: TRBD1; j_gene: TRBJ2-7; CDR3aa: CASSPTGTDTYEQYF; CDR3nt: TGTGCCAGCAGTCCCACCGGGACAGATACCTACGAGCAGTACTTC
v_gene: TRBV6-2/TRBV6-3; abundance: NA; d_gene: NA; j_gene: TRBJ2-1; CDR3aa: CASSYSWGQGEQFF; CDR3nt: TGTGCCAGCAGTTACTCTTGGGGGCAGGGGGAGCAGTTCTTC
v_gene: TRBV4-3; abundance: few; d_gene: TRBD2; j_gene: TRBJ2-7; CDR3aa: CASSHLPPGLADLYEQYF; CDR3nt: TGCGCCAGCAGCCATCTACCTCCGGGACTAGCGGATCTTTACGAGCAGTACTTC
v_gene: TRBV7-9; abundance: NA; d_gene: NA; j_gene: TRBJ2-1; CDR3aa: CASSLRPNNEQFF; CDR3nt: TGTGCCAGCAGCTTGAGGCCCAACAATGAGCAGTTCTTC
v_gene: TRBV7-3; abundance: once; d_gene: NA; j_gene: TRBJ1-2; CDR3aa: CASSLTGGLSYGYTF; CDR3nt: TGTGCCAGCAGCTTAACGGGGGGGTTGAGCTATGGCTACACCTTC
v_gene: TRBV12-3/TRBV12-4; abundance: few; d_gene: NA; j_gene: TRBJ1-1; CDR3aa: CASSFSRNTEAFF; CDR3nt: TGTGCCAGCAGTTTTTCCAGGAACACTGAAGCTTTCTTT
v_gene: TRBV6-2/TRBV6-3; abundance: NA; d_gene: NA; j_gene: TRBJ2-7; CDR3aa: CASSRPGTLTYEQYF; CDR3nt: TGTGCCAGCAGTCGCCCCGGGACATTAACCTACGAGCAGTACTTC